Presented here are 10 T cell receptor beta chains from one specimen sequenced in a study of T cell responses to AZD1222 COVID-19 vaccine. TCRdb's copy holds only in-frame clones and misses some; the assay was immunoSEQ multiplex PCR. The sample includes under 170,000 clones, roughly 90% of them seen just once. The sequencing used peripheral blood, collected 28 days after the second AZD1222 dose. These receptors all come from an adult who received the AZD1222 COVID-19 vaccine.

This sequence joins TRBV15 and TRBJ1-5, with 9 bases aligning to TRBD1. Germline trimming cut 3 bases from V and 3 bases from J; bases unmatched to any gene: 3. Germline lookup yields CDR1 LNHNV and CDR2 YYDKDF (reference sequence). The CDR3 is 15 residues long. CDR3 sequence reads: CATSRDRGSNQPQHF. In nucleotides, the CDR3 is TGTGCCACCAGCAGGGACAGGGGCTCCAATCAGCCCCAGCATTTT.

The chain has TRBV9 and TRBJ1-5, with D possibly TRBD1 on 5 matching bases. From germline, CDR1 is SGDLS and CDR2 YYNGEE. Trimming removed 3 bases from V and 5 bases from J, with 18 bases in between. This CDR3 is built from 16 residues. The CDR3 DNA is TGTGCCAGCAGCGCATCCGGCTCACGGGACGATCAGCCCCAGCATTTT. Translating gives CASSASGSRDDQPQHF. Based on the CDR3 plus reference TRBV9 and TRBJ1-5, the full variable domain is DSGVTQTPKHLITATGQRVTLRCSPRSGDLSVYWYQQSLDQGLQFLIQYYNGEERAKGNILERFSAQQFPDLHSELNLSSLELGDSALYFCASSASGSRDDQPQHFGDGTRLSIL.

The CDR3 nucleotides read TGTGCCAGCAGTCTCGGGACGGCCAACTATGGCTACACCTTC. Its protein is CASSLGTANYGYTF. The chain joins TRBV2 to TRBJ1-2; the D gene is possibly TRBD1 (5 bases). CDR3 size: 14 residues. Trimming left V 5 bases short and J 2 bases short, with 12 bases between. In germline, CDR1 is SNHLY, CDR2 FYNNEI.

V usage is TRBV10-1 and J usage is TRBJ2-3; weak D call: TRBD1 (7 bases). This CDR3 is 13 amino acids long. The V gene lost 6 bases and the J gene lost 6 bases, with 13 bases spanning the gap. Per the germline V gene, CDR1 is WNHNN and CDR2 is SYGVQD (reference sequence). In nucleotides, the CDR3 is TGCGCCAGCAGCAGGCGGGACAGTGATACGCAGTATTTT. Protein sequence: CASSRRDSDTQYF.

The rearrangement joins TRBV5-1 to TRBJ2-3; D perhaps matches TRBD1 (6 bases). Germline V gene lookup returns CDR1 SGHRS and CDR2 YFSETQ. The V end was cut by 4 bases, the J end by 2 bases, with 14 bases between. There are 15 residues in the CDR3. CDR3 sequence (DNA): TGCGCCAGCAGCGACACAGGGTCGACCACAGATACGCAGTATTTT. This gives the protein CASSDTGSTTDTQYF.

The gene calls are TRBV27 and TRBJ2-7, with D perhaps being TRBD1 or TRBD2 (5 bases each). Germline V lookup: CDR1 MNHEY, CDR2 SMNVEV (reference sequence). V lost 2 bases, J lost 3 bases, and 17 bases lay in between. CDR3 length: 16 amino acids. The CDR3 region has the DNA TGTGCCAGCAGTTTAGCCTGGGACGTCACACTCTACGAGCAGTACTTC. Residues: CASSLAWDVTLYEQYF.

The rearrangement joins TRBV7-2 to TRBJ2-3, with a possible D match to TRBD1 (5 bases). Looked up from germline, CDR1 is SGHTA and CDR2 is FQGNSA. The CDR3 totals 16 residues. Trimming left V 1 base short and J 0 bases short, with 11 bases between. In nucleotides, the CDR3 is TGTGCCAGCAGCTTAGGGGGCTCTTCTAGCACAGATACGCAGTATTTT. Translating it yields CASSLGGSSSTDTQYF.

The J gene is TRBJ2-1, the V gene TRBV18; TRBD2 aligns across 11 bases. Per the germline V gene, CDR1 is KGHSH and CDR2 is LQKENI. Trimming cost V 5 bases and J 0 bases; bases outside gene matches: 3. This CDR3 region has 16 residues. The DNA for the CDR3 is TGTGCCAGCTCAGGACTAGCGGGCGGCTCCTACAATGAGCAGTTCTTC. This encodes CASSGLAGGSYNEQFF. Drawing the rest from reference TRBV18 and TRBJ2-1, the complete variable domain is NAGVMQNPRHLVRRRGQEARLRCSPMKGHSHVYWYRQLPEEGLKFMVYLQKENIIDESGMPKERFSAEFPKEGPSILRIQQVVRGDSAAYFCASSGLAGGSYNEQFFGPGTRLTVL.

The table lists this clone with a count of one. The V call is TRBV7-5, the J call TRBJ2-7; the table assigns TRBD1, which was not confirmed against the DNA. TRBV7-5 represents a pseudogene. The CDR3 runs 14 residues. The DNA for the CDR3 is TGTGTCAGAGGTACGTCCGGACAGTCCTACGAGCAGTACTTC. Its protein product is CVRGTSGQSYEQYF.

The chain carries TRBV10-3 and TRBJ2-1, with D perhaps matching TRBD2 (5 bases). Germline lookup yields CDR1 ENHRY and CDR2 SYGVKD. V was shortened by 3 bases and J by 6 bases, with 18 bases between the two germline ends. This CDR3 comprises 16 residues. CDR3 sequence: CAISESVDLGINEQFF. DNA for the CDR3: TGTGCCATCAGTGAATCAGTAGACCTCGGGATCAATGAGCAGTTCTTC.